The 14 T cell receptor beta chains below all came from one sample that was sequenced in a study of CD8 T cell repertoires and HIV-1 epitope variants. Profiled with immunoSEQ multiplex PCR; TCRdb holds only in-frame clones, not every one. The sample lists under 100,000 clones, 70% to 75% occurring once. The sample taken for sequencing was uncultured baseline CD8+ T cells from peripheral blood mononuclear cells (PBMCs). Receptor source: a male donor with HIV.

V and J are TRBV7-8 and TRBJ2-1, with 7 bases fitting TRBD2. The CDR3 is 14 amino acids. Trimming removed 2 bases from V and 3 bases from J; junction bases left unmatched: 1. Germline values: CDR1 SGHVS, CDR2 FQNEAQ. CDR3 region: CASSLSGDYNEQFF. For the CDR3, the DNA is TGTGCCAGCAGCTTAAGCGGGGACTACAATGAGCAGTTCTTC. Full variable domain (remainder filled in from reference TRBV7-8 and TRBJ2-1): GAGVSQSPRYKVAKRGQDVALRCDPISGHVSLFWYQQALGQGPEFLTYFQNEAQLDKSGLPSDRFFAERPEGSVSTLKIQRTQQEDSAVYLCASSLSGDYNEQFFGPGTRLTVL.

CDR3 sequence: CASSSTGEGYTF. CDR3 DNA: TGTGCCAGCAGTTCCACAGGGGAAGGCTACACCTTC. V usage is TRBV6-5 and J usage is TRBJ1-2, with TRBD1 matching over 7 bases. J gave up 8 bases and V 4 bases, and 4 bases lay outside the gene matches. From germline, CDR1 is MNHEY and CDR2 SVGAGI. This CDR3 has 12 amino acids.

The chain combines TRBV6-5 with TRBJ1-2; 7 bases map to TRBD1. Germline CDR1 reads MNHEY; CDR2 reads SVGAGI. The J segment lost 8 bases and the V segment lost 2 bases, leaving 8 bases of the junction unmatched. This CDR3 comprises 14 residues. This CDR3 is CASSYTDRNGGYTF. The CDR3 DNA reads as TGTGCCAGCAGTTACACGGACAGGAATGGGGGCTACACCTTC.

This CDR3 is CASSPFAGGFYNEQFF. DNA of the CDR3: TGTGCCAGCAGTCCCTTTGCGGGAGGCTTCTACAATGAGCAGTTCTTC. V and J are TRBV28 and TRBJ2-1, with 8 bases aligning to TRBD2. Germline V lookup: CDR1 MDHEN, CDR2 SYDVKM. Trimming took 5 bases from V and 3 from J; bases not matched to a gene: 9. The CDR3 is made up of 16 amino acids. The full variable domain, its missing parts supplied by reference TRBV28 and TRBJ2-1, is DVKVTQSSRYLVKRTGEKVFLECVQDMDHENMFWYRQDPGLGLRLIYFSYDVKMKEKGDIPEGYSVSREKKERFSLILESASTNQTSMYLCASSPFAGGFYNEQFFGPGTRLTVL.

The CDR3 reads CAAGPNYGYTF. CDR3 sequence (DNA): TGTGCGGCAGGCCCTAACTATGGCTACACCTTC. The chain couples TRBV28 to TRBJ1-2; D is ambiguous. The CDR3 totals 11 residues. Germline CDR1 is MDHEN and CDR2 is SYDVKM.

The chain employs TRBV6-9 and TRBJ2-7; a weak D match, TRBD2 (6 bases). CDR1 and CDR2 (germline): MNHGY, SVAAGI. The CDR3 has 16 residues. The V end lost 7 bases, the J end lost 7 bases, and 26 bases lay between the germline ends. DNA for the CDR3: TGTGCCAGCATCCCAATTGAGACTAGATCTTCGGGTGAGCAGTACTTC. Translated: CASIPIETRSSGEQYF.

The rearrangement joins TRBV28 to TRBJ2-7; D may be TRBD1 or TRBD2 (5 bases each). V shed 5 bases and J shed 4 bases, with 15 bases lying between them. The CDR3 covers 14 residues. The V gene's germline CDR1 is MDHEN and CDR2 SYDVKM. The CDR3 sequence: CASSIGTELYEQYF. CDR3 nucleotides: TGTGCCAGCAGTATCGGGACCGAATTATACGAGCAGTACTTC. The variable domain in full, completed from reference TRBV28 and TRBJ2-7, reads DVKVTQSSRYLVKRTGEKVFLECVQDMDHENMFWYRQDPGLGLRLIYFSYDVKMKEKGDIPEGYSVSREKKERFSLILESASTNQTSMYLCASSIGTELYEQYFGPGTRLTVT.

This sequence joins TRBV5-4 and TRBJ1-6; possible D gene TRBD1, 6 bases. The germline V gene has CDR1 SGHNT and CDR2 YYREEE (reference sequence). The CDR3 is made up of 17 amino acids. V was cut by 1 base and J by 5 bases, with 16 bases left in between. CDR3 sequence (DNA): TGTGCCAGCAGCTTGAGGGCGGGGGGCGGAGATAATTCACCCCTCCACTTT. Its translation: CASSLRAGGGDNSPLHF.

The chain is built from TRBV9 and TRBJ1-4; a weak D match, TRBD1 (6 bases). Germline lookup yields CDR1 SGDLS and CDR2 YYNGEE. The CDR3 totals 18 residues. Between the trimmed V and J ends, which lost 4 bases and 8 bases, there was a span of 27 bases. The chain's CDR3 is CASSSPREKGGAEEKLFF. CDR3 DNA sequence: TGTGCCAGCAGCTCCCCGAGGGAGAAGGGGGGGGCCGAGGAAAAACTGTTTTTT.

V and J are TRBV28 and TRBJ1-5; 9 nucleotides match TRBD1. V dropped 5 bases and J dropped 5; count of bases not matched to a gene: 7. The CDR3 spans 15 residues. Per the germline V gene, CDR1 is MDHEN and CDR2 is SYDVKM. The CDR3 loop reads CASSPDRGKHQPQHF. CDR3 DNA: TGTGCCAGCAGTCCGGACAGGGGAAAGCATCAGCCCCAGCATTTT.

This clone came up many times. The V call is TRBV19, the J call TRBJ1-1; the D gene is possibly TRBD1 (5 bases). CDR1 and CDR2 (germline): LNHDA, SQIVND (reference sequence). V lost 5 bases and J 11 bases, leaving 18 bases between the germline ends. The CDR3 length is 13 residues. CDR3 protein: CASSPLPREKAFF. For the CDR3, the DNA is TGTGCCAGTAGTCCCCTCCCCAGGGAGAAGGCTTTCTTT.

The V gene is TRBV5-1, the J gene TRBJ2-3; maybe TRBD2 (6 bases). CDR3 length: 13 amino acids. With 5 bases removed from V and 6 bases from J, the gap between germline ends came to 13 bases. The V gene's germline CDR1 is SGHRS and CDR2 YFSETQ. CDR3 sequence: CASRGDFRDTQYF. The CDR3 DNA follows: TGCGCCAGCAGGGGGGACTTTAGGGATACGCAGTATTTT.

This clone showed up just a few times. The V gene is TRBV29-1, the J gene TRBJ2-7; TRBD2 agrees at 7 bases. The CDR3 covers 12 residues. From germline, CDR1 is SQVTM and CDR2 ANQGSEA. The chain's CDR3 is CSASRGAYEQYF. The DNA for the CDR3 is TGCAGTGCCAGTCGGGGGGCCTACGAGCAGTACTTC.

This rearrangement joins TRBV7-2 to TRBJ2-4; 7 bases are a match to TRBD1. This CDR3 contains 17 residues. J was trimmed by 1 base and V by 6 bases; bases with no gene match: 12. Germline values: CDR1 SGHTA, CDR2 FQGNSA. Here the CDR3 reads CASRSAAHRGAKNIQYF. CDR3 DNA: TGTGCCAGCAGATCCGCCGCCCACAGGGGTGCCAAAAACATTCAGTACTTC.